These 29 T cell receptor beta chains came from one sample sequenced in a study of OX40 agonist ivuxolimab in advanced cancers. Method: immunoSEQ multiplex PCR; TCRdb's copy keeps in-frame clones and lacks some. The sample lists about 100,000 clones, 91% occurring once. Sequenced material: CD4+ or CD8+ T cells sorted from blood, taken in a trial of the OX40 agonist ivuxolimab. These TCRs come from an adult with an advanced solid tumor such as melanoma, head and neck, liver or kidney cancer.

V gene TRBV4-3 combines with J gene TRBJ2-1, with 9 positions matching TRBD1. Germline CDR1 reads LGHNA; CDR2 reads YSLEER. Trimming removed 4 bases from V and 6 bases from J; junction bases left unmatched: 4. The CDR3 has 14 residues. CDR3 nucleotides: TGCGCCAGCAGCCTTGGGACAGGGAGCAATGAGCAGTTCTTC. Translation: CASSLGTGSNEQFF.

The chain joins TRBV7-2 to TRBJ2-1; TRBD2 agrees at 11 bases. The CDR3 totals 15 residues. The ends lost 3 bases at V and 7 bases at J; junction bases unmatched: 5. Germline V gene lookup returns CDR1 SGHTA and CDR2 FQGNSA. The CDR3 sequence: CASSFSGRAGNEQFF. The CDR3, as DNA: TGTGCCAGCAGCTTTAGCGGGAGGGCCGGGAATGAGCAGTTCTTC.

The DNA of the CDR3 is TGTGCCAGCAGTCCGGAGTATAGCAATCAGCCCCAGCATTTT. Its protein is CASSPEYSNQPQHF. The V gene is TRBV28, the J gene TRBJ1-5; unclear D gene. Germline V lookup: CDR1 MDHEN, CDR2 SYDVKM. The CDR3 has 14 residues. Trimming stripped 5 bases from V and 0 bases from J, with 8 bases between.

The rearrangement uses TRBV4-3 and TRBJ2-2; TRBD2 matches at 10 bases. Per germline, CDR1 LGHNA and CDR2 YSLEER. V lost 8 bases to trimming and J lost 6 bases; unmatched junction nucleotides: 12. This CDR3 spans 16 amino acids. The CDR3 coding sequence is TGCGCCAGCCGAGAACTAGCGGGACGGGACGCCGGGGAGCTGTTTTTT. Its protein product is CASRELAGRDAGELFF.

The chain recombines TRBV7-8 with TRBJ2-3; D is perhaps TRBD2 (5 bases). CDR1 SGHVS and CDR2 FQNEAQ come from the germline V gene. V was shortened by 1 base and J by 6 bases, with 8 bases between the two germline ends. This CDR3 region has 13 residues. DNA for the CDR3: TGTGCCAGCAGCTTAGTCGGAGGCGATACGCAGTATTTT. It is translated as CASSLVGGDTQYF.

The chain recombines TRBV30 with TRBJ2-3; no reliable D call. Per germline, CDR1 GTSNPN and CDR2 SVGIG (reference sequence). V was shortened by 7 bases and J by 5 bases, with 19 bases between the two germline ends. The CDR3 length is 14 residues. DNA for the CDR3: TGTGCCTTCTACCCATGGTCATCTCTAGATACGCAGTATTTT. Amino acids: CAFYPWSSLDTQYF.

This sequence joins TRBV4-1 and TRBJ1-3; 10 bases match TRBD1. Looked up from germline, CDR1 is MGHRA and CDR2 is YSYEKL. J lost 5 bases, V lost 4 bases, and 23 bases had no gene match. This CDR3 region has 21 residues. CDR3 in DNA: TGCGCCAGCAGCCTTTTACGCGCGGACAGGGGGTTCGCTGATTCTCGAAACACCATATATTTT. It yields the protein CASSLLRADRGFADSRNTIYF.

This clone was counted between two and nine times. The gene calls are TRBV21-1 and TRBJ2-7. TRBV21-1 is marked as a pseudogene. This CDR3 region has 13 residues. In DNA form, the CDR3 reads TGTGCCAGCAGCAAATGTTACCCATCCGAGCAGTACTTC. It translates to CASSKCYPSEQYF.

V gene TRBV6-6 combines with J gene TRBJ2-4; either TRBD1 or TRBD2 may supply D (6 bases each). Trimming took off 5 bases at V and 2 bases at J, with 16 bases between the two ends. In germline, CDR1 is MNHNY, CDR2 SVGAGI (reference sequence). The CDR3 consists of 16 residues. DNA for the CDR3: TGTGCCAGCAGTACCAGTGGGGGCGGGACCAAAAACATTCAGTACTTC. It yields the protein CASSTSGGGTKNIQYF.

The V call is TRBV7-9, the J call TRBJ1-1, with D hard to call. Germline values: CDR1 SEHNR, CDR2 FQNEAQ (reference sequence). This CDR3 has 13 residues. V lost 4 bases and J 1 base, leaving 7 bases between the germline ends. The CDR3 coding sequence is TGTGCCAGCAGCTGGACGGAGAACACTGAAGCTTTCTTT. Translated, it gives CASSWTENTEAFF.

J is TRBJ1-5 and V is TRBV4-3; D is possibly TRBD1 (6 bases). Germline-derived CDR1 and CDR2 are LGHNA and YSLEER. This CDR3 comprises 15 residues. Between the trimmed V and J ends, which lost 0 bases and 4 bases, there was a span of 10 bases. The CDR3 DNA reads TGCGCCAGCAGCCAAGATGCCCAGGGGAATCAGCCCCAGCATTTT. Translated: CASSQDAQGNQPQHF.

The rearrangement uses TRBV5-1 and TRBJ2-3; perhaps TRBD1 as D (6 bases). Germline V gives CDR1 SGHRS, CDR2 YFSETQ. The ends were cut back, 0 bases at V and 1 base at J, with 6 bases in the middle. The CDR3 covers 14 residues. The CDR3 reads CASSLDRGTDTQYF. The CDR3 DNA reads TGCGCCAGCAGCTTGGACAGGGGCACAGATACGCAGTATTTT.

This rearrangement joins TRBV30 to TRBJ1-2, with 7 bases aligning to TRBD1. Germline CDR1 is GTSNPN and CDR2 is SVGIG (reference sequence). This CDR3 comprises 13 residues. The ends lost 3 bases at V and 8 bases at J; junction bases unmatched: 9. The CDR3 loop reads CAWSTQGGKGYTF. The CDR3, as DNA: TGTGCCTGGAGCACTCAGGGGGGGAAAGGCTACACCTTC.

The J gene is TRBJ2-1, the V gene TRBV6-1, with D unresolved. Germline V gene data show CDR1 as MNHNS and CDR2 as SASEGT. V gave up 2 bases and J gave up 11 bases, with 13 bases separating them. This CDR3 is built from 13 residues. CDR3 protein: CASSERVGPKQFF. As DNA, the CDR3 is TGTGCCAGCAGTGAACGCGTCGGGCCTAAGCAGTTCTTC.

The chain couples TRBV5-1 to TRBJ2-2; possibly TRBD2 for D (6 bases). Germline V CDR1 and CDR2: SGHRS, YFSETQ. V was cut by 0 bases and J by 4 bases, with 10 bases left in between. The CDR3 consists of 15 residues. CDR3 amino acids: CASSLVQGGTGELFF. CDR3 sequence (DNA): TGCGCCAGCAGCTTGGTGCAGGGAGGCACCGGGGAGCTGTTTTTT.

This clone was detected once. The rearrangement joins TRBV29-1 to TRBJ1-1; D is unclear. The CDR3 loop spans 12 amino acids. Trimming pared 5 bases from V and 0 bases from J, leaving 7 bases between. CDR1 and CDR2 from the germline V gene are SQVTM and ANQGSEA. CDR3 nucleotide sequence: TGCAGCGTTCGGGCCATGAACACTGAAGCTTTCTTT. As protein: CSVRAMNTEAFF. Drawing the rest from reference TRBV29-1 and TRBJ1-1, the complete variable domain is SAVISQKPSRDICQRGTSLTIQCQVDSQVTMMFWYRQQPGQSLTLIATANQGSEATYESGFVIDKFPISRPNLTFSTLTVSNMSPEDSSIYLCSVRAMNTEAFFGQGTRLTVV.

The chain uses TRBV19 and TRBJ2-1; 7 bases line up with TRBD1. CDR1 is LNHDA and CDR2 is SQIVND in the germline V gene (reference sequence). Trimming took 5 bases from V and 2 from J; bases not matched to a gene: 6. The CDR3 spans 15 residues. DNA of the CDR3: TGTGCCAGTAGTCTCCGGACAGGCACCTACAATGAGCAGTTCTTC. This gives the protein CASSLRTGTYNEQFF.

This clone was detected only once. J is TRBJ2-5 and V is TRBV5-1; D may be TRBD2 (6 bases). The CDR3 is made up of 13 amino acids. V was cut by 3 bases and J by 5 bases, with 11 bases left in between. The germline CDR1 and CDR2 sequences are SGHRS and YFSETQ. The CDR3 bases are TGCGCCAGCAGCTCGGGACTCGAGGAGACCCAGTACTTC. It yields the protein CASSSGLEETQYF.

The chain has TRBV9 and TRBJ1-1; D is unresolved. The CDR3 totals 13 residues. In germline, CDR1 is SGDLS, CDR2 YYNGEE. V was clipped by 0 bases and J by 1 base, with 4 bases between them. DNA for the CDR3: TGTGCCAGCAGCGTAGATGGGAACACTGAAGCTTTCTTT. It is translated as CASSVDGNTEAFF. The full variable domain, with the rest looked up from reference TRBV9 and TRBJ1-1, is DSGVTQTPKHLITATGQRVTLRCSPRSGDLSVYWYQQSLDQGLQFLIQYYNGEERAKGNILERFSAQQFPDLHSELNLSSLELGDSALYFCASSVDGNTEAFFGQGTRLTVV.

This clone was seen just once. V is TRBV5-1 and J is TRBJ2-7, with a possible D match to TRBD1 (6 bases). CDR1 is SGHRS and CDR2 is YFSETQ in the germline V gene. The CDR3 is 15 amino acids. Trimming stripped 3 bases from V and 2 bases from J, with 15 bases between. The CDR3 DNA reads TGCGCCAGCAGCTCCGCGGGCAGGGGCACCTACGAGCAGTACTTC. Its protein product is CASSSAGRGTYEQYF.

This chain connects TRBV18 to TRBJ2-1; 7 bases align to TRBD1. The CDR3 consists of 13 residues. The V gene's germline CDR1 is KGHSH and CDR2 LQKENI. After removal of 6 bases from V and 6 bases from J, the junction contained 5 bases not matched to a gene. CDR3 sequence reads: CASSQTGSNEQFF. The CDR3 DNA reads TGTGCCAGCTCCCAGACAGGGAGCAATGAGCAGTTCTTC.

There are a few counts of this clone. J is TRBJ2-7 and V is TRBV6-5; 7 positions agree with TRBD1. Germline CDR1 is MNHEY and CDR2 is SVGAGI. The CDR3 is 15 residues long. Trimming at V came to 2 bases and at J to 1 base, leaving 5 bases not matched to a gene. The CDR3 DNA reads as TGTGCCAGCAGTTACCGACGGACAGGTTCCTACGAGCAGTACTTC. It codes for CASSYRRTGSYEQYF.

The V and J genes are TRBV5-4 and TRBJ2-5; D perhaps matches TRBD2 (6 bases). V dropped 1 base and J dropped 2 bases, with 9 bases sitting between them. Germline V lookup: CDR1 SGHNT, CDR2 YYREEE (reference sequence). This CDR3 has 14 amino acids. The CDR3 reads CASSLLAAQETQYF. The CDR3 DNA reads as TGTGCCAGCAGCTTGTTAGCGGCTCAAGAGACCCAGTACTTC.

This chain uses TRBV4-1 with TRBJ1-4; D ambiguous. Germline V gene lookup returns CDR1 MGHRA and CDR2 YSYEKL. The CDR3 is 15 residues long. The V gene lost 0 bases and the J gene lost 7 bases, with 12 bases spanning the gap. CDR3 DNA: TGCGCCAGCAGCCAAGAGGTGGCAAGCGGTGAAAAACTGTTTTTT. Protein sequence: CASSQEVASGEKLFF.

The chain links TRBV5-6 to TRBJ2-4, with D possibly matching TRBD2 (5 bases). Trimming removed 0 bases from V and 0 bases from J, with 19 bases in between. The CDR3 is 19 amino acids. CDR1 is SGHDT and CDR2 is YYEEEE in the germline V gene. The DNA for the CDR3 is TGTGCCAGCAGCTTGGTAGTCGCGCGCGCAGGACTAGCCAAAAACATTCAGTACTTC. This gives the protein CASSLVVARAGLAKNIQYF.

This clone showed up just a few times. The chain joins TRBV29-1 to TRBJ1-2; no reliable D call. CDR3 size: 13 residues. Trimming stripped 7 bases from V and 5 bases from J, with 17 bases between. Germline V gene sequence: CDR1 SQVTM, CDR2 ANQGSEA. CDR3 DNA: TGCAGCGCCACCCGGGGAATCAGTTATGGCTACACCTTC. It codes for CSATRGISYGYTF.

This chain connects TRBV14 to TRBJ2-6; D ambiguous. V was shortened by 6 bases and J by 4 bases, with 7 bases between the two germline ends. The CDR3 is 13 amino acids. Germline CDR1 reads SGHDN; CDR2 reads FVKESK. In DNA form, the CDR3 reads TGTGCCAGCAGTCTCACCGGGGCCAACGTCCTGACTTTC. Protein sequence: CASSLTGANVLTF.

The chain has TRBV27 and TRBJ2-5; no clear D gene. V was pared by 3 bases and J by 5 bases, with 10 bases between. This CDR3 is 13 amino acids long. Germline CDR1 and CDR2: MNHEY and SMNVEV (reference sequence). The CDR3 bases are TGTGCCAGCAGTTTGCGGCTCCAGGAGACCCAGTACTTC. Encoded protein: CASSLRLQETQYF.

The table lists this clone with a count of one. The chain employs TRBV27 and TRBJ2-6; 11 bases fit TRBD1. Germline V gives CDR1 MNHEY, CDR2 SMNVEV (reference sequence). This CDR3 has 19 residues. V was pared by 2 bases and J by 0 bases, with 6 bases of the junction left unmatched. CDR3 sequence (DNA): TGTGCCAGCAGTTTACTCGGGACAGGGGGGTACTCTGGGGCCAACGTCCTGACTTTC. Amino acid sequence: CASSLLGTGGYSGANVLTF.